These T cell receptor beta chains were read from a single sample in a study of blood T cell repertoires in COVID-19. Produced via immunoSEQ multiplex PCR; TCRdb's table is partial and in-frame only. The sample lists some 450,000 clones; about 90% were seen once. Input material: peripheral blood. These TCRs come from a man younger than 30 with COVID-19, enrolled during active disease. Both conserved end residues are part of each CDR3. Fields, in order: J gene, V gene, D gene, CDR3 protein. The D gene is left open where the match is weak.

TRBJ1-1 | TRBV6-5 | TRBD1 | CASTSTGMEAFF
TRBJ2-2 | TRBV14 | NA | CASSDFTGELFF
TRBJ1-2 | TRBV5-4 | TRBD1 | CASLGQGGGGYTF
TRBJ2-5 | TRBV7-9 | TRBD1 | CASSLETGAGETQYF
TRBJ2-3 | TRBV30 | TRBD2 | CAGTSGIDTQYF
TRBJ2-1 | TRBV7-2 | NA | CASSASSVEQFF
TRBJ2-2 | TRBV7-8 | NA | CASSGTSNTGELFF
TRBJ1-3 | TRBV28 | NA | CASSPGGSGNTIYF
TRBJ2-5 | TRBV7-8 | TRBD2 | CASTSGRAGGETQYF
TRBJ1-5 | TRBV7-3 | NA | CASSLRFPFRGQPQHF
TRBJ1-5 | TRBV12-3/TRBV12-4 | NA | CASSLGEPQHF
TRBJ2-1 | TRBV27 | NA | CASSSRTVSYNEQFF
TRBJ2-1 | TRBV7-2 | TRBD2 | CASSFLEREGNEQFF
TRBJ2-1 | TRBV2 | TRBD1 | CASSFRQGLQSNEQFF
TRBJ2-3 | TRBV5-4 | NA | CASSTRTVTDTQYF
TRBJ1-1 | TRBV28 | TRBD1 | CASTSDRVRGAFF
TRBJ2-2 | TRBV2 | TRBD1 | CASRAGQGAGELFF
TRBJ2-2 | TRBV5-4 | NA | CASSLQGFGELFF
TRBJ2-2 | TRBV27 | TRBD2 | CASSPGTSGRAGELFF
TRBJ1-1 | TRBV13 | NA | CASSPYSFGTRWKDTEAFF
TRBJ2-3 | TRBV1 | NA | CTSRAGIFTDTQYF
TRBJ2-2 | TRBV7-3 | NA | CASSLEQPANTGELFF